This TCR beta chain was recorded in a study of metastatic and nonmetastatic thyroid tumors. Study summary: Across peripheral blood and tumor or nodule tissue samples taken from malignant and benign thyroid patients, the repertoires were compared with one another.

General study points: According to reports, the diversity of TCR beta was significantly higher in malignant thyroid tumors than in benign nodules, and this held in both blood and tumor samples.

This clone was recorded at least ten times. The antigen remains undetermined. TCRdb re-called the PCR reads with MiXCR. Altogether just over 20,000 clones are present, 10% to 15% being singletons, with the ten largest covering about 6.2%. No treatment had been given to any patient before thyroid surgery. The sample comprised blood. This sequence was found in a male donor with papillary thyroid cancer or a benign thyroid nodule (not recorded which). Some clones in this sample may be carry-over from other donors' samples.

In DNA form, the CDR3 reads TGCAGTGCTACCAGGCGAGGGTCCCGGGGAAACACTGAAGCTTTCTTT. Translated, it gives CSATRRGSRGNTEAFF. The rearrangement uses TRBV20-1 and TRBJ1-1, with D unclear. The germline CDR1 and CDR2 sequences are DFQATT and SNEGSKA (reference sequence). V lost 4 bases, J lost 2 bases, and 20 bases lay in between. This CDR3 is built from 16 residues.